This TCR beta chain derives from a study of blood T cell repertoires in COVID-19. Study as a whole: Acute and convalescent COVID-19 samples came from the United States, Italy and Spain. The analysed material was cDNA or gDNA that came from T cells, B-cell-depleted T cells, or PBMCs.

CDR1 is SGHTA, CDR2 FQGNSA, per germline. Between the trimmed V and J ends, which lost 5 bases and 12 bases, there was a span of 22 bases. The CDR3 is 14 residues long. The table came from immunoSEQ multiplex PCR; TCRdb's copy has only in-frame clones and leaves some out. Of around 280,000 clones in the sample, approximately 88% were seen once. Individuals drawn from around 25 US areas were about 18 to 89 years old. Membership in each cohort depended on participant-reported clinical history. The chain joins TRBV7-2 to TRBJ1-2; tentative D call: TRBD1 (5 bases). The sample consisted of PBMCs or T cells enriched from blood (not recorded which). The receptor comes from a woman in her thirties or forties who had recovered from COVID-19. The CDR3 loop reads CASSDPPGPGGHTF. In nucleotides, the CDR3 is TGTGCCAGCAGCGACCCACCGGGACCAGGAGGGCACACCTTC.